This T cell receptor beta chain was identified during a study of T cell responses to AZD1222 COVID-19 vaccine. Regarding the study as a whole: Just a handful of AZD1222 recipients tested seropositive at baseline. Variant regions that are unmutated are reportedly the target of nearly half of spike-specific TCRs. Females made up more of the donors, who were largely white British, and clonal diversity may have come out too low. Repertoires were collected only later (after the peak T cell response had occurred).

Repertoires were generated with immunoSEQ multiplex PCR, while TCRdb's copy carries only in-frame clones and drops some. Here the sample spans roughly 150,000 clones, under 95% being singletons. This clone appeared a single time. What it binds is not known. Sequencing used peripheral blood, obtained 28 days after the second AZD1222 dose. This clonotype was sampled from an adult who received the AZD1222 COVID-19 vaccine.

CDR3 sequence: CASSPPGGDEQYF. CDR3 in DNA: TGTGCCAGCTCACCACCGGGAGGGGACGAGCAGTACTTC. The chain couples TRBV18 to TRBJ2-7; TRBD2 matches at 7 bases. CDR3 length: 13 residues. V lost 0 bases to trimming and J lost 5 bases; unmatched junction nucleotides: 1. Germline values: CDR1 KGHSH, CDR2 LQKENI.